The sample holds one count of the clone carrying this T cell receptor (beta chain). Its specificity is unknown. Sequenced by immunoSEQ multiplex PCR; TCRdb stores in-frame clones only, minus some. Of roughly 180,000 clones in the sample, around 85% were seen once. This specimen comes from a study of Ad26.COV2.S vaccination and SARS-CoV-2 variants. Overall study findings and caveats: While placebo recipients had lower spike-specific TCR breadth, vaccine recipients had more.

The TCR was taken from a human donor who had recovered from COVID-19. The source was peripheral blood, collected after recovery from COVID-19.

The CDR3 protein is CASSQDWWTGEHQPQHF. The CDR3 region has the DNA TGTGCCAGCAGCCAAGATTGGTGGACAGGGGAGCATCAGCCCCAGCATTTT. The chain employs TRBV4-2 and TRBJ1-5; 9 nucleotides align to TRBD1. CDR3 length: 17 amino acids. The germline V gene has CDR1 LGHNA and CDR2 YNFKEQ. Trimming removed 0 bases from V and 5 bases from J; junction bases left unmatched: 8.